The clone carrying this T cell receptor beta chain was found once. Its antigen is undetermined. Germline CDR1 and CDR2: LNHNV and YYDKDF (reference sequence). V shed 3 bases and J 3 bases; nucleotides not matched to a gene: 7. The CDR3 runs 16 residues. Assay: immunoSEQ multiplex PCR; the TCRdb copy retains only in-frame clones and omits some. This sample has under 20,000 clones, with roughly 60% found just once. Blood was sampled at baseline, cycle 4 day 1, and cycle 7 day 1. These data originate in a study of OX40 agonist ivuxolimab in advanced cancers. Study-level information: Patients achieving partial responses numbered three: one hepatocellular carcinoma case and two cutaneous melanoma cases. Overall study findings and caveats: Clonal expansion was among the lowest in partial responders at 0.1-3.0 mg/kg, especially CD8+. At doses 0.1 to 3.0 mg/kg, CD4+ and CD8+ clones expanded.

This specimen was CD4+ or CD8+ T cells sorted from blood, taken in a trial of the OX40 agonist ivuxolimab. The chain recombines TRBV15 with TRBJ1-2; 10 bases are shared with TRBD1. The receptor's source is an adult with an advanced solid tumor such as melanoma, head and neck, liver or kidney cancer. CDR3 sequence (DNA): TGTGCCACCAGCAGGGGGACAGGGGAACGATACTATGGCTACACCTTC. Its protein is CATSRGTGERYYGYTF.